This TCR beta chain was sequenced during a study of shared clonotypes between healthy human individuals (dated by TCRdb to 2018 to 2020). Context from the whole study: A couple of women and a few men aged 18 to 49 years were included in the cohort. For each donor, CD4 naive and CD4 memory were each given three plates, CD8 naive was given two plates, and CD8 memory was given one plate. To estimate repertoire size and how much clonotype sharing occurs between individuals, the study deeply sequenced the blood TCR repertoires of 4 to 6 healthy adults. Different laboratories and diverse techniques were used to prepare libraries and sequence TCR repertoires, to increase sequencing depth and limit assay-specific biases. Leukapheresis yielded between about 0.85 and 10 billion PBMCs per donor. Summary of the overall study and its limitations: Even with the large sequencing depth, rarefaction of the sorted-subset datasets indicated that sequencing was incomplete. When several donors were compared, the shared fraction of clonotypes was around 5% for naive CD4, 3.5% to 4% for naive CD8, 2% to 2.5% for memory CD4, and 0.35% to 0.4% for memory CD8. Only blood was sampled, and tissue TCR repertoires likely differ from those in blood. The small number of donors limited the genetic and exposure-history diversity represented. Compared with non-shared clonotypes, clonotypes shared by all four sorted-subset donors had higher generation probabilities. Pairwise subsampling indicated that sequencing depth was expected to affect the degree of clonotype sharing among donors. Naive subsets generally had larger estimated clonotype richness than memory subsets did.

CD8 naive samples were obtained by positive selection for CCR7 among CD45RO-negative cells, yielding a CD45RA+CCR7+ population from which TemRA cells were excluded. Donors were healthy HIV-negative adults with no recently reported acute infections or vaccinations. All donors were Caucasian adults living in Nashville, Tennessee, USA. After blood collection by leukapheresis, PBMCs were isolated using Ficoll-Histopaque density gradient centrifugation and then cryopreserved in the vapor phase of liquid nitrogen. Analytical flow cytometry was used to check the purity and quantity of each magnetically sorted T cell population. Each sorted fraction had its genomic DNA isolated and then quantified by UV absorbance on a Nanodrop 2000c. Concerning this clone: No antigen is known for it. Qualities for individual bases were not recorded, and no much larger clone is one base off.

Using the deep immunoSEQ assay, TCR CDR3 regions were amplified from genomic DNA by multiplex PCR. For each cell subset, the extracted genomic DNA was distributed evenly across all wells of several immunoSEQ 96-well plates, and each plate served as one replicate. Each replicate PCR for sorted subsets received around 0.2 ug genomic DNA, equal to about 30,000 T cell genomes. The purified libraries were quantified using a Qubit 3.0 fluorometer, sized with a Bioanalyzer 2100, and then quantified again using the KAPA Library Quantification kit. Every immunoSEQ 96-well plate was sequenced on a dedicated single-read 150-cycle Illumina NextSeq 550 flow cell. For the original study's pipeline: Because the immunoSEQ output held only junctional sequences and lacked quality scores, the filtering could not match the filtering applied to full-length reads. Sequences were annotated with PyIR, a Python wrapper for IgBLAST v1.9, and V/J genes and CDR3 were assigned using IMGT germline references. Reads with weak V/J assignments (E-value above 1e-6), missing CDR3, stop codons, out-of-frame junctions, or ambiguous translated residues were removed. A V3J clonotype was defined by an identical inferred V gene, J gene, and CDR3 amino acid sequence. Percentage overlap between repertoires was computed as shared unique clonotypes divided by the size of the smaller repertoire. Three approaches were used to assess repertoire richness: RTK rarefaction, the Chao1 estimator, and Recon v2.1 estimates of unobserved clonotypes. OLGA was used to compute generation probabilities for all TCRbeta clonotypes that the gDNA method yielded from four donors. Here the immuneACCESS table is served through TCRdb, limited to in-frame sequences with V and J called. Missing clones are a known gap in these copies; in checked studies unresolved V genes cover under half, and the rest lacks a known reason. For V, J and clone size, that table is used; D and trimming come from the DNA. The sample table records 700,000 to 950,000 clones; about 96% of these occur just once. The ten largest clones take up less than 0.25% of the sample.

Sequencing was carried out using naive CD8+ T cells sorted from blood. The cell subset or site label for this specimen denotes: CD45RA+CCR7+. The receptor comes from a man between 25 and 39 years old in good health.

The DNA sequence reads TGTGCCAGCAGTTCGGACCCGGGACAGGGGATCGAGCAGTACTTC. Its coded protein is CASSSDPGQGIEQYF. The chain employs TRBV6-5 and TRBJ2-7, with 10 bases in between that match TRBD1. Per the germline V gene, MNHEY is the CDR1 and SVGAGI is the CDR2. Trimming leaves V shorter by 4 bases and J shorter by 6 bases, with the junction holding 9 bases beyond the gene matches. Taken from cysteine to phenylalanine, the CDR3 has 15 residues. Left in the record is the CDR3 DNA by itself, 45 bases read in frame from the first base.